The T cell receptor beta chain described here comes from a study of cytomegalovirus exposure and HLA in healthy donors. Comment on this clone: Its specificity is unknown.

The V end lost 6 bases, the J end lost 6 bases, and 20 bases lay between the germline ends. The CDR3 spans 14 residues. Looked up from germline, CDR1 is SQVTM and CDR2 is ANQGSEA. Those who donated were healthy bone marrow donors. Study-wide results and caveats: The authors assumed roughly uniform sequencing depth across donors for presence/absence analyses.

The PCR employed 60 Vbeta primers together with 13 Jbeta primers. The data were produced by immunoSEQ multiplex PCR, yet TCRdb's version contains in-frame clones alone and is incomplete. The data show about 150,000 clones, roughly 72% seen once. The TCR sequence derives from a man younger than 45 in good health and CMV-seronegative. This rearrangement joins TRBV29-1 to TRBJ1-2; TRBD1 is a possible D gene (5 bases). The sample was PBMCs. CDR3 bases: TGCAGCGTCCTCAACATGGGGGGAGCCGATGGCTACACCTTC. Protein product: CSVLNMGGADGYTF.